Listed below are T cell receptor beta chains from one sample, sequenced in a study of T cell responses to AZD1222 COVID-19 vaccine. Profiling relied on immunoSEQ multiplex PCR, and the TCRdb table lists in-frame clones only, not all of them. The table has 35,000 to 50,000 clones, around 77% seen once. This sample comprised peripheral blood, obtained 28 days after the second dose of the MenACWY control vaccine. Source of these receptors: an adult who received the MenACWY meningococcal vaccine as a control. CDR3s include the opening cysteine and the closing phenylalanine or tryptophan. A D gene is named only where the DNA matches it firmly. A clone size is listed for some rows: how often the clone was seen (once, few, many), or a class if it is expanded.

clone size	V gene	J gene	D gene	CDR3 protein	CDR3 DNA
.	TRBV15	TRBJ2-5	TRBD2	CATSRSLELAGGKETQYF	TGTGCCACCAGCAGATCCCTGGAACTAGCGGGGGGTAAAGAGACCCAGTACTTC
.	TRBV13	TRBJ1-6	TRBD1	CASSFRPRTGSKPLHF	TGTGCCAGCAGCTTCCGCCCGCGGACAGGTTCGAAACCCCTCCACTTT
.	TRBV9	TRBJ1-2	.	CASSVEGVDGYTF	TGTGCCAGCAGCGTAGAAGGGGTCGATGGCTACACCTTC
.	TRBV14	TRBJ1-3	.	CASSQDMRTGNTIYF	TGTGCCAGCAGCCAAGATATGCGGACTGGAAACACCATATATTTT
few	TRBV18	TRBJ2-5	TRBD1	CASSPPHDRGRGETQYF	TGTGCCAGCTCACCACCGCACGACAGGGGGCGGGGAGAGACCCAGTACTTC
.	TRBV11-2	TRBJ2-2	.	CASSLAWGIDTGELFF	TGTGCCAGCAGCTTAGCTTGGGGGATTGACACCGGGGAGCTGTTTTTT
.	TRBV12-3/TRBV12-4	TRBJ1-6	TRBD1	CASRGQYNSPLHF	TGTGCCAGCAGGGGACAGTATAATTCACCCCTCCACTTT
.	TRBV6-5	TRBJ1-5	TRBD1	CASSTTGTQPQHF	TGTGCCAGCAGTACGACAGGGACTCAGCCCCAGCATTTT
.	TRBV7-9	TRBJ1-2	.	CASSPGSNTGFYGYTF	TGTGCCAGCAGCCCCGGTTCGAATACAGGATTCTATGGCTACACCTTC
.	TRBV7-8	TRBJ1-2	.	CASTQELHGANYGYTF	TGTGCCAGCACCCAAGAGCTCCACGGGGCTAACTATGGCTACACCTTC
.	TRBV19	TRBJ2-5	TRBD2	CASSRSGRIEETQYF	TGTGCCAGTAGTCGGAGCGGGAGAATCGAAGAGACCCAGTACTTC
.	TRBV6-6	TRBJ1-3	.	CASSYSWGNGNTIYF	TGTGCCAGCAGTTACTCGTGGGGGAACGGAAACACCATATATTTT
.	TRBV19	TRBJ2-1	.	CASSIVQGLVNEQFF	TGTGCCAGTAGTATAGTCCAGGGTTTGGTCAATGAGCAGTTCTTC